The following is a T cell receptor (beta chain) sequence with its context. V shed 6 bases and J 4 bases; nucleotides not matched to a gene: 9. CDR3 size: 15 residues. The germline V gene has CDR1 MNHEY and CDR2 SVGEGT. The data were produced by immunoSEQ multiplex PCR, yet TCRdb's version contains in-frame clones alone and is incomplete. The top ten clones hold over 4% of a sample with about 260,000 clones, around 90% of them seen once. This specimen comes from a study of blood T cell repertoires in COVID-19. Material: PBMCs or T cells enriched from blood (not recorded which). This TCR was sampled from a woman aged 25 to 39 with acute COVID-19. The chain recombines TRBV6-2 or TRBV6-3 with TRBJ1-1, with 9 nucleotides matching TRBD1. The chain's CDR3 is CASSPVPDRGTEAFF. The DNA for the CDR3 is TGTGCCAGCAGCCCAGTCCCGGACAGGGGCACTGAAGCTTTCTTT.